Listed below are T cell receptor beta chains from one sample, sequenced in a study of cytomegalovirus exposure and HLA in healthy donors. Method: immunoSEQ multiplex PCR; TCRdb's copy keeps in-frame clones and lacks some. In the table there are about 130,000 clones, over 75% of which are singletons. Sequenced: PBMCs. The receptors were sampled from a young man in good health. Both conserved end residues are part of each CDR3. D genes are given only for firm matches. Size is omitted from some rows. Given values are once, few, many or a class for expanded clones.

cdr3_nt cdr3_aa j_call d_call clone_size v_call
TGTGCCATCAGTGCCGGGACTAGCGGGAACGCAGATACGCAGTATTTT CAISAGTSGNADTQYF TRBJ2-3 TRBD2 NA TRBV10-3
TGCGCCAGCAGCCAGGGACAGGGGTCCTACGAGCAGTACTTC CASSQGQGSYEQYF TRBJ2-7 TRBD1 NA TRBV4-1
TGTGCCAGTGGGAAAACAGGGGGCTCTTTGGCCTACACCTTC CASGKTGGSLAYTF TRBJ1-2 TRBD1 NA TRBV6-5
TGTGCCAGCGTACATAGCGGGAGCTCCTACAATGAGCAGTTCTTC CASVHSGSSYNEQFF TRBJ2-1 TRBD2 NA TRBV28
TGTGCCAGCAGTTTTGGCCCCGAGCAGTACTTC CASSFGPEQYF TRBJ2-7 NA NA TRBV27
TGTGCCAGCAGCCCGGCGGGGCGATCGAGCTCCTACAATGAGCAGTTCTTC CASSPAGRSSSYNEQFF TRBJ2-1 NA NA TRBV27
TGTGCCAGCAGCGCGAACTCCTACGAGCAGTACTTC CASSANSYEQYF TRBJ2-7 NA NA TRBV7-2
TGTGCCAGCTCACCACCGGGCCCGGTGGGCACAGATACGCAGTATTTT CASSPPGPVGTDTQYF TRBJ2-3 NA NA TRBV18
TGTGCCAGCAGTGACCGGACAGGGGTAGGGGAGACCCAGTACTTC CASSDRTGVGETQYF TRBJ2-5 TRBD1 NA TRBV25-1
TGTGCCAGTAGTATCGGCCCCCGAGGGGAGCAGTACTTC CASSIGPRGEQYF TRBJ2-7 NA NA TRBV19
TGTGCCAGCAGCCGTGACAGGGGCTCCGGGGCCAACGTCCTGACTTTC CASSRDRGSGANVLTF TRBJ2-6 TRBD1 NA TRBV11-2
TGTGCCAGCAGTCCCAGACGGGGGGCAAAGACAGATACGCAGTATTTT CASSPRRGAKTDTQYF TRBJ2-3 NA NA TRBV7-9
TGTGCCAGCTCGACAGGGGGCTTCGTTGGGGCCAACGTCCTGACTTTC CASSTGGFVGANVLTF TRBJ2-6 TRBD1 NA TRBV27
TGTGCCAGCAGCCCCCCAGGGGCGGGGGGCGCTTACACCGGGGAGCTGTTTTTT CASSPPGAGGAYTGELFF TRBJ2-2 TRBD2 NA TRBV7-9
TGTGCCAGCAGCTCCCCGGGACAGGGGGTCTATGGCTACACCTTC CASSSPGQGVYGYTF TRBJ1-2 TRBD1 once TRBV7-9
TGTGCCACCAGCAGAGATAGGGGGGGGAGCGCAGATACGCAGTATTTT CATSRDRGGSADTQYF TRBJ2-3 NA NA TRBV15
TGCGCCAGCAGCCCGGGACAGGTATTATCCTACGAGCAGTACTTC CASSPGQVLSYEQYF TRBJ2-7 TRBD1 NA TRBV5-1
TGTGCCAGCAGCTTAGGTGGGGGGGGAAGCACAGATACGCAGTATTTT CASSLGGGGSTDTQYF TRBJ2-3 TRBD2 NA TRBV7-9
TGTGCCAGCAGCAGGGGGGGGGAGACCCAGTACTTC CASSRGGETQYF TRBJ2-5 NA few TRBV11-2
TGTGCCAGCAGTGACAGGTCCCTAGCGGGATTACCCTACAATGAGCAGTTCTTC CASSDRSLAGLPYNEQFF TRBJ2-1 TRBD2 NA TRBV28
TGTGCCAGCAGAAGGGGCGGCACTGAAGCTTTCTTT CASRRGGTEAFF TRBJ1-1 NA NA TRBV6-5
TGCGCCAGCAGCTTGGTCGGGACTAGCGGGAGAACGGTAAGGTCCTACAATGAGCAGTTCTTC CASSLVGTSGRTVRSYNEQFF TRBJ2-1 TRBD2 few TRBV5-1
TGCGCCAGCAGTGAGGGACTAGCGGCCGACTTATCCTACGAGCAGTACTTC CASSEGLAADLSYEQYF TRBJ2-7 TRBD2 NA TRBV10-2
TGTGCCAGCAGGACGGGGAGCCAAGAGACCCAGTACTTC CASRTGSQETQYF TRBJ2-5 NA NA TRBV2
TGTGCCAGCAGCTTGCCAGGGGCTAGCACAGATACGCAGTATTTT CASSLPGASTDTQYF TRBJ2-3 NA few TRBV5-4
TGTGCCAGCAGTTATTCCTACAATGAGCAGTTCTTC CASSYSYNEQFF TRBJ2-1 NA few TRBV7-2
TGTGCCAGCAGCACAGACGGCTGGATCTTTGAAGCTTTCTTT CASSTDGWIFEAFF TRBJ1-1 NA few TRBV7-9
TGTGCCAGCAGCTTATTTGGGGGGACCCACAATGAGCAGTTCTTC CASSLFGGTHNEQFF TRBJ2-1 NA few TRBV5-8